The entry that follows covers one T cell receptor (beta chain) sequence. The data were obtained in a study of blood T cell repertoires in COVID-19. Turning to the study itself: Specimens from acute and convalescent COVID-19 originated in the United States, Italy and Spain. PBMCs, B-cell-depleted T cells, or T cells provided the cDNA or gDNA that made up the material.

As originally analysed: Reference gene primer amplification in the assay estimated nucleated cell counts. Using immunoSEQ multiplex PCR, the repertoire was profiled, and TCRdb retains in-frame clones only, with some absent. The V and J calls and clone size were taken over from that table, and D and trimming were inferred from the DNA. The sample has some 60,000 clones; roughly four fifths are singletons. The CDR3 is made up of 15 amino acids. V trimming: 2 bases; J trimming: 8 bases; junction bases outside the gene matches: 9. Germline loops: CDR1 MNHEY, CDR2 SVGAGI. Sequencing was done on a sample of peripheral blood. V gene TRBV6-5 combines with J gene TRBJ1-1; TRBD1 matches at 9 bases. This TCR came from a human donor in a cohort sampled during active COVID-19. CDR3 region: CASSYRRTGEGEAFF. The CDR3, as DNA: TGTGCCAGCAGTTACCGACGGACAGGGGAAGGAGAAGCTTTCTTT.